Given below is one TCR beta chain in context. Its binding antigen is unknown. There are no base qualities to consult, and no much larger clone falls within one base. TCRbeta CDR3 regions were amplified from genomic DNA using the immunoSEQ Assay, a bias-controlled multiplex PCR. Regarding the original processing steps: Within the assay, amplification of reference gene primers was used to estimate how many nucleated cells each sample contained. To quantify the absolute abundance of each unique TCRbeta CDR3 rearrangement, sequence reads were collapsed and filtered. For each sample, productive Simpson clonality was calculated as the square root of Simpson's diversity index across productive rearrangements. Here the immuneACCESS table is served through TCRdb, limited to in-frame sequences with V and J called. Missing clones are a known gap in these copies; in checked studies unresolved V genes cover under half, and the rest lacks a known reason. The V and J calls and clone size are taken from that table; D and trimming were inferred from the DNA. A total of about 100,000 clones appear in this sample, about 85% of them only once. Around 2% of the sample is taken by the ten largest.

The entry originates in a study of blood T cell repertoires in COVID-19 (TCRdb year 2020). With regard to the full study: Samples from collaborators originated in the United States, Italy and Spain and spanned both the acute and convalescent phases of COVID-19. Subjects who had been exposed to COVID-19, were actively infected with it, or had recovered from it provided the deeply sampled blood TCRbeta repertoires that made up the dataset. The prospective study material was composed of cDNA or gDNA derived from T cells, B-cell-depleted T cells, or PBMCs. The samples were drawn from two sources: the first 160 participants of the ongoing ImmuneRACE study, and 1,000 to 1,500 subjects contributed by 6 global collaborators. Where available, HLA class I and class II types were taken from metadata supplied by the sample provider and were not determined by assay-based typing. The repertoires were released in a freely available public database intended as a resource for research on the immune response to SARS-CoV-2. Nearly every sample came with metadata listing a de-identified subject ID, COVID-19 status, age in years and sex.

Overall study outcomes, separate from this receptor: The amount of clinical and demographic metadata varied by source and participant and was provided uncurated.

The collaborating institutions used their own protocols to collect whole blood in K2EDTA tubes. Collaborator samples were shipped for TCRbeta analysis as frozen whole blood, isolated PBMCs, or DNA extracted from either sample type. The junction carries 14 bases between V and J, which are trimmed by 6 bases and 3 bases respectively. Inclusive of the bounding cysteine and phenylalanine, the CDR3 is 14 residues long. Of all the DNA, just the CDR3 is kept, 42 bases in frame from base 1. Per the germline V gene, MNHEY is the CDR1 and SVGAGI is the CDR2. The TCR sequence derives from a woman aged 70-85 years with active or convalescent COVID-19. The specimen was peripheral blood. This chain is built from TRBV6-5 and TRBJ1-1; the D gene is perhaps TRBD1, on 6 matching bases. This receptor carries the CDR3 CASRSEGEHTEAFF. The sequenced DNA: TGTGCCAGCAGGTCCGAGGGGGAGCACACTGAAGCTTTCTTT.